This T cell receptor (beta chain) was identified during a study of blood T cell repertoires in COVID-19. The protocol was immunoSEQ multiplex PCR, while the TCRdb copy is restricted to in-frame clones and leaves out a portion. This table has 300,000 to 450,000 clones, more than 70% appearing once. Those who participated ranged in age from roughly 18 to 95 years and resided in about two dozen US areas. Participants' reported clinical history set cohort assignment. A COVID-19 case was met by exposed participants within 2 weeks before study entry. Germline V gene sequence: CDR1 SGHTS, CDR2 YDEGEE. V lost 0 bases, J lost 11 bases, and 10 bases stayed unmatched. The CDR3 sequence is 15 residues long. This clone was observed once.

The chain recombines TRBV5-8 with TRBJ1-4, with TRBD1 identical over 7 bases. Input material: PBMCs or T cells enriched from blood (not recorded which). The TCR originated in a woman aged 25 to 45 who had been exposed to COVID-19. CDR3 sequence reads: CASSLGFWAGGKLFF. The CDR3 DNA reads as TGTGCCAGCAGCTTGGGGTTCTGGGCAGGGGGGAAACTGTTTTTT.